This T cell receptor (beta chain) was profiled in a study of vaccination effects on CD4 cells after COVID-19 (dated by TCRdb to 2021 to 2024). Regarding the complete study: In the ViraFEST assay, PBMC were stimulated with viral peptide pools, and antigen-specific CD4+ T cell clonotypes were then identified by expansion using TCR sequencing. In the study, cultures from other donors were sequenced using the Oncomine TCR Beta short-read assay on an Illumina iSeq 100. In both COVID-19 convalescent patients and infection-naive vaccine recipients, the study compared SARS-CoV-2 spike-specific CD4+ TCR repertoires from before mRNA vaccination with those from after it. After vaccination, three convalescent patients were sampled at an early time point (day +14) and at a late time point (day +241, +227 and +161, respectively). Under 2.5 million PBMC per well were cultured with approximately 10 ug/ml peptides in IMDM containing 5% human AB serum, about 10 IU/ml IL-2 and gentamicin. Across the study, the median time from the second dose to post-vaccine sampling was 72 days (range 14 to 241). Altogether, 10 COVID-19 convalescent patients and several SARS-CoV-2-naive healthy vaccine recipients made up the full study.

On the study overall, not on this receptor specifically: In convalescent patients, the post-vaccine spike-reactive repertoire was composed mainly of new vaccine-induced clones that were largely distinct from infection-induced clones. The study was limited by a small number of convalescent patients and lacked early post-infection timepoints. Marked clonal contraction was observed in both infection-induced and vaccine-induced clones at late post-vaccination timepoints, consistent with waning T cell responses.

As concerns this clone: Its target antigen remains unknown. No base qualities exist here, and no much larger clone lies one base off it.

Libraries came from the immunoSEQ multiplex PCR assay. DNA from the cultured and isolated CD4+ T cells underwent TCR beta CDR3 sequencing. Per the authors' processing: Non-productive TCR sequences were discarded, and reads were trimmed to the CDR3 region, with only CDR3s of 7 or more amino acids retained. The MANAFEST web app was used to identify antigen-specific clonotypes by comparing expansion in peptide wells with expansion in reference cultures. To count as positive, a clone had to show expansion at FDR<0.05 compared with the reference and with all other wells, an odds ratio above 5, and a frequency above 0.1% in two replicate wells. Clonotypes significantly expanded in SARS-CoV-2 spike wells and in at least one common cold coronavirus spike condition were defined as cross-reactive. Using the stringdist R package, CDR3 similarity was measured by Levenshtein distance, and unrooted trees were constructed with ape in R 3.6.1. This immuneACCESS table, as held by TCRdb, lists in-frame sequences with V and J called but not all clones. Of the missing ones, under half trace to an unresolved V gene in checked studies; the others have no known cause. V, J and clone size reflect that table, while D and trimming were determined from the DNA. The sample contains tens of thousands of clones, over 65% of them found a single time. In total, the top ten clones hold 3% to 4% of the sample.

After around ten days of culture, CD4+ T cells were isolated with the EasySep CD4+ T cell isolation kit. PCR-confirmed SARS-CoV-2 infection had occurred in convalescent patients between March and December 2020, before the Alpha, Beta and Delta variants emerged in the United States. Two doses of either the BNT162b2 or the mRNA-1273 mRNA SARS-CoV-2 vaccine were administered to participants. On days 3 and 7, half of the culture medium was replaced with fresh IL-2-containing medium. Unless otherwise noted, each peptide stimulation condition was cultured in triplicate wells. PBMC were separated from whole blood using Ficoll-Paque Plus gradient centrifugation and were then either cryopreserved at -140C or used fresh. The QIAamp micro DNA kit was used to extract genomic DNA from the cultured CD4+ T cells. This TCR derives from a human donor who had a prior SARS-CoV-2 infection. Specimen: CD4+ T cells from PBMCs cultured without peptide, collected after COVID-19 vaccination.

The DNA reads TGCGCCAGCAGCCGGTGGGCTAGCGGGACCGAAGAGACCCAGTACTTC. Its product reads: CASSRWASGTEETQYF. Recombination connected TRBV5-1 to TRBJ2-5, and 9 junctional nucleotides match TRBD2. V is cut back by 4 bases and J by 3 bases, with 10 bases in the junction unmatched. The cysteine opens and the phenylalanine closes a CDR3 of 16 amino acids. Solely the CDR3 DNA is kept, with 48 bases framed from the first base. The germline V gene provides CDR1 SGHRS and CDR2 YFSETQ.